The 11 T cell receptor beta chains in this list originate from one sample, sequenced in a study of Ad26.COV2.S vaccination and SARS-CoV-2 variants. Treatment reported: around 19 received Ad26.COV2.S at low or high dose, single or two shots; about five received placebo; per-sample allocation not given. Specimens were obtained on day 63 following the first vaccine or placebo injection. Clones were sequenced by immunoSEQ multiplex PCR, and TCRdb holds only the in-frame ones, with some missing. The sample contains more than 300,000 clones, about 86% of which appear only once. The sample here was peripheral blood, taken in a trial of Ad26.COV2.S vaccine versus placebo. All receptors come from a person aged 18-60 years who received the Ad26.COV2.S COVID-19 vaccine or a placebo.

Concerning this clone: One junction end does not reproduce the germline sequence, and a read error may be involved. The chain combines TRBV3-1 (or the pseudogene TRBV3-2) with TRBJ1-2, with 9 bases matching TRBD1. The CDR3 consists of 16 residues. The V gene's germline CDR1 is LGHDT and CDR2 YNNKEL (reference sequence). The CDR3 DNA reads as TGTGCCAGCAGACAAGCCACAGGGGGCAGGGCCTATGGCTACACCTTC. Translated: CASRQATGGRAYGYTF.

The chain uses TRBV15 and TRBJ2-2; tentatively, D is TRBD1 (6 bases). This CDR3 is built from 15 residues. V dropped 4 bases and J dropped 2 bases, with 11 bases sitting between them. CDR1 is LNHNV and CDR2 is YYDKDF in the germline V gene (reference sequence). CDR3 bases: TGTGCCACCAGCACCTGGACAGAAAACACCGGGGAGCTGTTTTTT. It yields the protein CATSTWTENTGELFF.

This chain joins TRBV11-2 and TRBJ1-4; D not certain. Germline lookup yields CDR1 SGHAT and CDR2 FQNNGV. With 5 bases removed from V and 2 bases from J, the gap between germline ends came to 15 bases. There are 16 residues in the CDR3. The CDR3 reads CASSLGDWTTNEKLFF. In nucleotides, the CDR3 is TGTGCCAGCAGCCTTGGGGATTGGACGACTAATGAAAAACTGTTTTTT.

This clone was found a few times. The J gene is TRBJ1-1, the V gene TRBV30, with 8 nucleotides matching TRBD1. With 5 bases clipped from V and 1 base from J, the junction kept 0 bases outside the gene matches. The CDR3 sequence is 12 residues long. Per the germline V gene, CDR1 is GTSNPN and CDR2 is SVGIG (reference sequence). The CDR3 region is CAWDRGNTEAFF. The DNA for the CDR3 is TGTGCCTGGGACAGGGGGAACACTGAAGCTTTCTTT.

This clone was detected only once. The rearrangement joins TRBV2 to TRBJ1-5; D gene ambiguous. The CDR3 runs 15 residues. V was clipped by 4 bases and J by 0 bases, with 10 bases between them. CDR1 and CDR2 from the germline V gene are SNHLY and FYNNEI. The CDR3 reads CASSGDGNSNQPQHF. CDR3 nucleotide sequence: TGTGCCAGCAGTGGCGATGGCAATAGCAATCAGCCCCAGCATTTT.

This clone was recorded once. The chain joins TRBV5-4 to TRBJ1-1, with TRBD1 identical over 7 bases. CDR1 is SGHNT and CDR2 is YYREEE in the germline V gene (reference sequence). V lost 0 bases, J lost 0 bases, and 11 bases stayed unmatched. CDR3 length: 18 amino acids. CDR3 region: CASSLDIKGQNMNTEAFF. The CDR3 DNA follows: TGTGCCAGCAGCTTGGACATAAAGGGACAGAACATGAACACTGAAGCTTTCTTT.

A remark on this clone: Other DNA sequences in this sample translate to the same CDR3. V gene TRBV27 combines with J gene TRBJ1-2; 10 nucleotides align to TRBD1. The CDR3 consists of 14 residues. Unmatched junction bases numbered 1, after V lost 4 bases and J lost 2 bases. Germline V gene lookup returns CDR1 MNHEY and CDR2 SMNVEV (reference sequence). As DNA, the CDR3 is TGTGCCAGCAGTTCGACAGGGGGCAACTATGGCTACACCTTC. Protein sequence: CASSSTGGNYGYTF.

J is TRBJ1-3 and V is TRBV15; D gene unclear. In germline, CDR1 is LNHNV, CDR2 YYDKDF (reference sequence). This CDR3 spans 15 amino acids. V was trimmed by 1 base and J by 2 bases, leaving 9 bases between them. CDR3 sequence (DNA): TGTGCCACCAGCAGAGGGGATGGGACTGGAAACACCATATATTTT. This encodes CATSRGDGTGNTIYF.

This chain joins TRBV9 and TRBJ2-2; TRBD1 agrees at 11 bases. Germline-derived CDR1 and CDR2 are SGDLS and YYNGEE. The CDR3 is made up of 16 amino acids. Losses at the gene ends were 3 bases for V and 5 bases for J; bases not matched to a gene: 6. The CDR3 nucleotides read TGTGCCAGCAGCGCCCGGGACAGGGGGAGGACCGGGGAGCTGTTTTTT. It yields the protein CASSARDRGRTGELFF.

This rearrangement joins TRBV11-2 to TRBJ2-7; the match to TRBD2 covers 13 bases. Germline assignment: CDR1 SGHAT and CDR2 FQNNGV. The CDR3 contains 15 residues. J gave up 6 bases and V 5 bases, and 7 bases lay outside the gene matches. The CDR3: CASSHGLAGVLEQYF. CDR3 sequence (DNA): TGTGCCAGCAGCCACGGACTAGCGGGGGTTCTCGAGCAGTACTTC.

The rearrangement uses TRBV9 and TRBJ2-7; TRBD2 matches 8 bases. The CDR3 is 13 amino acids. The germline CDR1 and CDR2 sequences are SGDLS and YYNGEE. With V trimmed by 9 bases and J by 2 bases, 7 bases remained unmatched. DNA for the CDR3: TGTGCCACCACCGGGACTAGTGCCTACGAGCAGTACTTC. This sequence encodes CATTGTSAYEQYF. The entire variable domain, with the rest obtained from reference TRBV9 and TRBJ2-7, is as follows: DSGVTQTPKHLITATGQRVTLRCSPRSGDLSVYWYQQSLDQGLQFLIQYYNGEERAKGNILERFSAQQFPDLHSELNLSSLELGDSALYFCATTGTSAYEQYFGPGTRLTVT.